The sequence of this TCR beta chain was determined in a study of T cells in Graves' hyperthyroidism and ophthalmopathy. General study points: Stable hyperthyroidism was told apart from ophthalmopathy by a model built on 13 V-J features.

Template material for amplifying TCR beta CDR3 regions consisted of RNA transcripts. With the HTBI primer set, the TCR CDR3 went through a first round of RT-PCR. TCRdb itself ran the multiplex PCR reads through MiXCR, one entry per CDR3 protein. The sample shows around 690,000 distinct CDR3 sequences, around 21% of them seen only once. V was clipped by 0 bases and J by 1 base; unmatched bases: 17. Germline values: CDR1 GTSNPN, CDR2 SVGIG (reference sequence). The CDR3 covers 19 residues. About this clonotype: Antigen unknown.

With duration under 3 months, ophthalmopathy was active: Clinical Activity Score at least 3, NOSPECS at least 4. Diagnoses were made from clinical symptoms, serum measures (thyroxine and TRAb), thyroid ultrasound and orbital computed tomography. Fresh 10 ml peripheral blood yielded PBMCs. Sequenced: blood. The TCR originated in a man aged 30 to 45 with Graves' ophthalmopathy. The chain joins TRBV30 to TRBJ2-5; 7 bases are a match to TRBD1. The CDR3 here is CAWSVRVQGVPVRQETQYF. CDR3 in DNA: TGTGCCTGGAGTGTACGTGTCCAGGGGGTTCCTGTACGCCAAGAGACCCAGTACTTC.